This T cell receptor beta chain was found in a study of T cell clonotyping in hematopoietic cell transplantation. Findings and caveats of the study: At the given depth, recipient repertoires were over 95% de novo clonotypes.

The CDR3 has 13 residues. Germline lookup yields CDR1 SNHLY and CDR2 FYNNEI. The V end lost 9 bases, the J end lost 0 bases, and 11 bases lay between the germline ends. Time point defined: recipient sample about 28 days before transplant, after cytoreduction. Sequenced by immunoSEQ multiplex PCR; TCRdb stores in-frame clones only, minus some. The sample carries about 21,000 clones, 85% to 90% recorded once. In its sample, this clone was seen once. Its target is unknown. This TCR was recovered from a man younger than 35 with biphenotypic leukemia. Some clones in this sample may be carry-over from other donors' samples. The starting material was peripheral blood mononuclear cells, obtained before stem cell transplant. The chain employs TRBV2 and TRBJ1-1; a weak D match, TRBD1 (5 bases). CDR3 bases: TGTGCCAGTTCCGGGACGGTGAACACTGAAGCTTTCTTT. Amino acid sequence: CASSGTVNTEAFF.